This TCR beta chain emerged from a study of tumor and adjacent non-tumor tissue in lung cancer. The overall study: The cohort had around twelve adenocarcinoma, 2 squamous cell and 1 small cell patients.

TCRbeta libraries were built with three rounds of nested PCR, modified from ARM-PCR. TCRdb fed the multiplex PCR reads into MiXCR, producing one record per CDR3 protein. The repertoire consists of about 81,000 distinct CDR3 sequences, with just under 75% occurring once and the leading ten covering around 9.5%. This sample's RNA came from whole unsorted tissue. Donors were chemotherapy-naive, newly diagnosed lung cancer surgical patients in China, August–late 2014. The CDR3 contains 12 residues. V was clipped by 10 bases and J by 1 base, with 9 bases between them. Germline V CDR1 and CDR2: MDHEN, SYDVKM. This clonotype came up many times.

The TCR sequence derives from a woman aged 40 to 55 with non-small cell lung cancer. J is TRBJ2-3 and V is TRBV28, with unresolved D. Specimen: lung tumor tissue. This CDR3 reads CATERRTDTQYF. For the CDR3, the DNA is TGTGCCACCGAAAGACGCACAGATACGCAGTATTTT.